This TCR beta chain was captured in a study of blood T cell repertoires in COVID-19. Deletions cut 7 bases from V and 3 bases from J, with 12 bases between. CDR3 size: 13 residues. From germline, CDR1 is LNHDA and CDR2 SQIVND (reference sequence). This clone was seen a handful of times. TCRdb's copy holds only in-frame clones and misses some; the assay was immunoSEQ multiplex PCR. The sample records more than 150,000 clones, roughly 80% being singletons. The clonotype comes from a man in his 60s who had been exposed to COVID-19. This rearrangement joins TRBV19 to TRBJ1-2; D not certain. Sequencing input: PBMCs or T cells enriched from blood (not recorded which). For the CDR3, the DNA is TGTGCCAGTACCCTGCGGGCCCACTATGGCTACACCTTC. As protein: CASTLRAHYGYTF.